This TCR beta chain was observed in a study of beta chain features in type 1 diabetes. CDR3 size: 13 residues. V dropped 5 bases and J dropped 8 bases, with 12 bases sitting between them. Germline V CDR1 and CDR2: SEHNR, FQNEAQ (reference sequence). As every portion of the isolated RNA was reverse transcribed, the sequencing read expressed TCRB transcripts. Profiled with immunoSEQ multiplex PCR; TCRdb holds only in-frame clones, not every one. The sample has more than 300,000 clones; 10% to 15% are singletons. This clonotype was obtained from a man in his late teens or twenties in good health. V usage is TRBV7-9 and J usage is TRBJ2-2, with no clear D. Specimen: naive CD4+ T cells from blood. CDR3 region: CASSLHLEGELFF. The CDR3 nucleotides read TGTGCCAGCAGCCTACACCTAGAAGGGGAGCTGTTTTTT. The entire variable domain, with the rest obtained from reference TRBV7-9 and TRBJ2-2, is as follows: DTGVSQNPRHKITKRGQNVTFRCDPISEHNRLYWYRQTLGQGPEFLTYFQNEAQLEKSRLLSDRFSAERPKGSFSTLEIQRTEQGDSAMYLCASSLHLEGELFFGEGSRLTVL.